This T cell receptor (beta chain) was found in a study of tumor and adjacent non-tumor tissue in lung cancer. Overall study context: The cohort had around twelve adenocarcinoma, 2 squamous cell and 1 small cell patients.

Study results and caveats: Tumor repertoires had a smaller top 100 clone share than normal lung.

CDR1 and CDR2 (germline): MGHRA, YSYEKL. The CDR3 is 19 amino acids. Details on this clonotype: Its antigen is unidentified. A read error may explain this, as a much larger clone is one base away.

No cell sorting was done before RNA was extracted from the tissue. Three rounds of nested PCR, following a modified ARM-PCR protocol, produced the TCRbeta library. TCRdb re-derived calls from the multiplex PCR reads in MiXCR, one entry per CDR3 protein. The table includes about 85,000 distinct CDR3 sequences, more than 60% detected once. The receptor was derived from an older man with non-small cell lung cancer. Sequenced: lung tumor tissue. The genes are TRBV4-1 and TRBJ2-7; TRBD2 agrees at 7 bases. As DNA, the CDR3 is TGCGCCAGCAGCCAAGCGGGGCTTAGCGGGCATTTCCGCTCCTACGATCAGTACTTC. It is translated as CASSQAGLSGHFRSYDQYF.